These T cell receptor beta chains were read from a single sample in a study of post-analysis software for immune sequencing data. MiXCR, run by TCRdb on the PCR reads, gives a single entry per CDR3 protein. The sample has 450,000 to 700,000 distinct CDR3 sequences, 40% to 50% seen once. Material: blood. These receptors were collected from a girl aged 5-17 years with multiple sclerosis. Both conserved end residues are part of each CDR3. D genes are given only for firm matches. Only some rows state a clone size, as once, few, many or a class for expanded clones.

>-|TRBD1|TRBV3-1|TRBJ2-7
TGTGCCAGCAGCCAAGGGACAGGGACCTACGAGCAGTACTTC
CASSQGTGTYEQYF
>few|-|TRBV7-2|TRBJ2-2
TGTGCCAGCACCCTCACTAGCACCGGGGAGCTGTTTTTT
CASTLTSTGELFF
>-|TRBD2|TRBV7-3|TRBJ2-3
TGTGCCAGCAGCTTAGGTGGTAGCGGGGGGGATGATACGCAGTATTTT
CASSLGGSGGDDTQYF
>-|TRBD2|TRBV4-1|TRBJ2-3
TGCGCCAGCAGCCGTGGACTAGCGAGGCGCACAGATACGCAGTATTTT
CASSRGLARRTDTQYF
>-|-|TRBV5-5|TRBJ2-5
TGTGCCAGCAGCTTGGGGAGCAGCACGGATGAGCAGTACTTC
CASSLGSSTDEQYF
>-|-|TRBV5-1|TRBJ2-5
TGCGCCAGCAGCTTGACGGGGCCTTTCCAAGAGACCCAGTACTTC
CASSLTGPFQETQYF
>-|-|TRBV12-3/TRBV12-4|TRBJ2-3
TGTGCCAGCAGTTCCTCGAGCGGAAAACGGACAGATACGCAGTATTTT
CASSSSSGKRTDTQYF
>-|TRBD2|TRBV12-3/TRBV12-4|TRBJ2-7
TGTGCCAGCAGTTTTTACCCCGGGACTAGCGGGAGGCAGGACGAGCAGTACTTC
CASSFYPGTSGRQDEQYF
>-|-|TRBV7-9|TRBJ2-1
TGTGCCAGCAACTCCATCGGACAGGGAGGGAATGAGCAGTTCTTC
CASNSIGQGGNEQFF
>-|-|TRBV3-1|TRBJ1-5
TGTGCCAGCAGCCACAACAGCGGGAACAATCAGCCCCAGCATTTT
CASSHNSGNNQPQHF
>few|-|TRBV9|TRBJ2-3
TGTGCCAGCAGCGTAGTCCCACAGCACACAGATACGCAGTATTTT
CASSVVPQHTDTQYF
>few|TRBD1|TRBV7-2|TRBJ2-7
TGTGCCTGCAGCGAGAGACAGGGCGACAACGAGCAGTACTTC
CACSERQGDNEQYF
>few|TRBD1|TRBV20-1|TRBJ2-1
TGCAGTGCGCGGACAGGACGAACAATCGATGAGCAGTTCTTC
CSARTGRTIDEQFF
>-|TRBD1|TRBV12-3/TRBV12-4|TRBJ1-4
TGTGCCAGCAGGGAACAGGGGCCAACTAATGAAAAACTGTTTTTT
CASREQGPTNEKLFF
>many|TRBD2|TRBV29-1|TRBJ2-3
TGCAGCGTACTTGCTAGCGGGAGGTCCGGGGGAACAGATACGCAGTATTTT
CSVLASGRSGGTDTQYF
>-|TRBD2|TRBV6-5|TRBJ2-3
TGTGCCAGCAGGACCCGGGGACTAGCGGGGGATACGCAGTATTTT
CASRTRGLAGDTQYF
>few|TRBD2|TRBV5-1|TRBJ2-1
TGCGCCAGCAGCCCAGGTAGGACTAGCGGGAGCAATGAGCAGTTCTTC
CASSPGRTSGSNEQFF
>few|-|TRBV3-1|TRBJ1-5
TGTGCCAGCAGCCAAGACCCCGAATATAGCAATCAGCCCCAGCATTTT
CASSQDPEYSNQPQHF
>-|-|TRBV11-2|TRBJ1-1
TGTGCCAGCAGGGGTGGCGGAGAGAACACTGAAGCTTTCTTT
CASRGGGENTEAFF
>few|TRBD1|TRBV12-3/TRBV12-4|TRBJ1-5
TGTGCCAGCAGATCCTGGGGAGGGACAGGGGTCCAGCCCCAGCATTTT
CASRSWGGTGVQPQHF
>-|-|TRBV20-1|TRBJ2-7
TGCAGTGCTTCAGATGGACAGTCCTACGAGCAGTACTTC
CSASDGQSYEQYF
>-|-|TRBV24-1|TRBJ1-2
TGTGCCACCAGTGATACAGGGCGGTATGGCTACACCTTC
CATSDTGRYGYTF
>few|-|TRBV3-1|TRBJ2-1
TGTGCCAGCAGCCCGAGGAGGGCCGGGCACAATGAGCAGTTCTTC
CASSPRRAGHNEQFF